This is a list of T cell receptor beta chains from one sample in a study of graft-versus-host responses after intestinal transplantation. These receptors have no known antigen. Sequencing used immunoSEQ multiplex PCR; TCRdb keeps in-frame clones, though not all of them. The top ten hold around 0.1% of the sample, which has 70,000 to 95,000 clones, approximately 87% seen once. The specimen comprised unstimulated CD4+ T cells sorted from spleen or lymph node cells, sampled before intestinal transplant. The source is a human donor who received an intestinal transplant. The CDR3 runs from the conserved cysteine through the conserved F or W. The D gene is left open where the match is weak. Clone size appears in some rows only: once, few, many, or a class for an expanded clone.

v_gene	d_gene	abundance	j_gene	CDR3nt	CDR3aa
TRBV5-6	TRBD1	-	TRBJ1-2	TGTGCCAGCAGCTTTGGGGACAGGGCCGCTGGCTACACCTTC	CASSFGDRAAGYTF
TRBV2	-	-	TRBJ1-1	TGTGCCAGCAGTGAAGCAGGGGGAGTCTCTGAAGCTTTCTTT	CASSEAGGVSEAFF
TRBV5-5	-	-	TRBJ1-1	TGTGCCAGCAGCTTGGCCGGGGACACTGAAGCTTTCTTT	CASSLAGDTEAFF
TRBV4-1	TRBD2	-	TRBJ2-1	TGCGCCAGCAGCCAAGATTGGGCTAGCGGTGACAATGAGCAGTTCTTC	CASSQDWASGDNEQFF
TRBV4-1	TRBD1	once	TRBJ2-4	TGCGCCAGCAGCCCCCTCGGGACAGGGGTTGGGGTAGCCAAAAACATTCAGTACTTC	CASSPLGTGVGVAKNIQYF
TRBV9	-	-	TRBJ1-2	TGTGCCAGCAGCGTTGAGGTAATTTCTGATGGCTACACCTTC	CASSVEVISDGYTF
TRBV2	TRBD1	-	TRBJ2-7	TGTGCCAGCAGTGCACTCGGGACAGGGGGTCAGAACGAGCAGTACTTC	CASSALGTGGQNEQYF
TRBV19	TRBD2	-	TRBJ2-2	TGTGCCAGTTGTCTAGCGGGGGGCACCGGGGAGCTGTTTTTT	CASCLAGGTGELFF
TRBV2	-	-	TRBJ2-2	TGTGCCAACCGGGAAAACACCGGGGAGCTGTTTTTT	CANRENTGELFF
TRBV15	-	-	TRBJ1-4	TGTGCCACCAGCAGAGATCGAGCAGGGCCAACAACTAATGAAAAACTGTTTTTT	CATSRDRAGPTTNEKLFF
TRBV6-5	TRBD2	few	TRBJ2-1	TGTGCCACCCGACTAGCGGGGGCCAATGAGCAGTTCTTC	CATRLAGANEQFF
TRBV9	TRBD2	-	TRBJ2-1	TGTGCCAGCAGCGTAGGTGTAGCGGGGCCCCCCAATGAGCAGTTCTTC	CASSVGVAGPPNEQFF
TRBV7-3	TRBD2	-	TRBJ2-1	TGTGCCAGCAGCGCTAGCGGGGGGGCCTCCTACAATGAGCAGTTCTTC	CASSASGGASYNEQFF
TRBV9	-	-	TRBJ2-5	TGTGCCAGCAGCGTAAAGGGGGAAGGGGCCCAGTACTTC	CASSVKGEGAQYF
TRBV6-6	-	once	TRBJ2-3	TGTGCCAGCAGTTCGGATACGCAGTATTTT	CASSSDTQYF
TRBV6-1	-	-	TRBJ1-2	TGTGCCAGCAGTGAAGACAGGTTTTACTATGGCTACACCTTC	CASSEDRFYYGYTF
TRBV5-4	TRBD1	-	TRBJ1-1	TGTGCCAGCAGCCCGAACGACAGGGACACTGAAGCTTTCTTT	CASSPNDRDTEAFF
TRBV9	TRBD2	-	TRBJ2-7	TGTGCCAGCAGCGTAGGATCCCCTAGCGGGGCCTACGAGCAGTACTTC	CASSVGSPSGAYEQYF
TRBV11-2	-	-	TRBJ2-5	TGTGCCAGCAGCTTAAGGCGCGGCGAGCGGGTGGGAGAGACCCAGTACTTC	CASSLRRGERVGETQYF
TRBV27	TRBD1	-	TRBJ1-6	TGTACCAGGCCTGGGACAGGGCCGTATAATTCACCCCTCCACTTT	CTRPGTGPYNSPLHF
TRBV19	TRBD1	-	TRBJ2-7	TGTGCCAGTAGTCAGTCTTGGACAGGCTACGAGCAGTACTTC	CASSQSWTGYEQYF
TRBV19	-	-	TRBJ1-1	TGTGCCAGTAGTATAGGGGGAAAGGGGACTGAAGCTTTCTTT	CASSIGGKGTEAFF
TRBV15	-	-	TRBJ1-3	TGTGCCACCAGCAGAGATCAGGCGGGGCGAAACACCATATATTTT	CATSRDQAGRNTIYF
TRBV25-1	-	few	TRBJ1-1	TGTGCCAGCCGAGAGGTTATGAACACTGAAGCTTTCTTT	CASREVMNTEAFF
TRBV9	TRBD1	-	TRBJ1-6	TGTGCCAGCACCGTGGGACAGGCGGGTTCACCCCTCCACTTT	CASTVGQAGSPLHF
TRBV7-6	-	once	TRBJ1-1	TGTGCCAGCAGCTTAGATATGTACACTGAAGCTTTCTTT	CASSLDMYTEAFF
TRBV4-1	TRBD1	-	TRBJ1-6	TGCGCCAGCAGCGGACCGGGACAGGCTAATAATTCACCCCTCCACTTT	CASSGPGQANNSPLHF
TRBV7-3	TRBD1	-	TRBJ2-5	TGTGCCAGCAGCCACGACAGGGAAGAGACCCAGTACTTC	CASSHDREETQYF
TRBV2	-	-	TRBJ2-7	TGTGCCAGCAGGGTACAACAGGGCCCGCTCTCCTACGAGCAGTACTTC	CASRVQQGPLSYEQYF
TRBV19	-	-	TRBJ2-3	TGTGCCAGTAGTAAGGGAGTGGGGGCTACAGATACGCAGTATTTT	CASSKGVGATDTQYF
TRBV11-3	TRBD2	-	TRBJ2-2	TGTGCCAGCAGCCTAGGCCAGCGGGGGGTATCGAACACCGGGGAGCTGTTTTTT	CASSLGQRGVSNTGELFF
TRBV7-8	-	-	TRBJ1-5	TGTGCCAGCACCCTGGACAGAAATAGCAATCAGCCCCAGCATTTT	CASTLDRNSNQPQHF
TRBV5-1	TRBD2	-	TRBJ2-1	TGCGCCAGCAGTCTCGGACTAGCGGGGGTCAATGAGCAGTTCTTC	CASSLGLAGVNEQFF
TRBV6-1	-	-	TRBJ1-5	TGTGCCAGCAGTGTGGGAGATAGCAATCAGCCCCAGCATTTT	CASSVGDSNQPQHF
TRBV5-1	TRBD1	-	TRBJ2-1	TGCGCCAGCAGCTTGATGGGACAGGGTGTCTTCTTCAAGCTCAATGAGCAGTTCTTC	CASSLMGQGVFFKLNEQFF
TRBV4-1	-	once	TRBJ1-6	TGCGCCAGCAGCCGACTGGCAGAACAAAATTCACCCCTCCACTTT	CASSRLAEQNSPLHF
TRBV21-1	-	-	TRBJ1-6	TGTGCCAGCAGCAACGCGAAGGGGGCGCGCGGTTCACCCCTCCACTTT	CASSNAKGARGSPLHF
TRBV10-1	-	-	TRBJ2-2	TGCGCCAGCGCGGCCAGGGGCCACGGGGAGCTGTTTTTT	CASAARGHGELFF
TRBV4-1	TRBD2	-	TRBJ2-5	TGCGCCAGCAGCCGAAAAGCGGGGGGCGACCAAGAGACCCAGTACTTC	CASSRKAGGDQETQYF
TRBV11-2	TRBD2	-	TRBJ2-2	TGTGCCAGCACCACCGGGACTAGCGGGGGGACCCACACCGGGGAGCTGTTTTTT	CASTTGTSGGTHTGELFF
TRBV5-1	TRBD1	-	TRBJ1-5	TGCGCCAGCAGCTTGGTACCCTCCGACAGGGTCCTCACTCAGCCCCAGCATTTT	CASSLVPSDRVLTQPQHF
TRBV7-3	TRBD2	-	TRBJ2-2	TGTGCCAGCCGGGAGTTAGCGGGGAACACCGGGGAGCTGTTTTTT	CASRELAGNTGELFF
TRBV10-3	TRBD2	-	TRBJ2-5	TGTGCCATCAGCACGACTAGCGGGGTTGAGACCCAGTACTTC	CAISTTSGVETQYF
TRBV6-1	-	once	TRBJ2-7	TGTGCCAGCAGCGGACAGAGCTACTCCTACGAGCAGTACTTC	CASSGQSYSYEQYF
TRBV6-1	-	-	TRBJ2-2	TGTGCCAGCACCGGACTGGCGAACACCGGGGAGCTGTTTTTT	CASTGLANTGELFF
TRBV11-3	-	-	TRBJ2-3	TGTGCCAGCAGCTTAGCGGGGTCGGCAGATACGCAGTATTTT	CASSLAGSADTQYF
TRBV10-3	TRBD1	few	TRBJ1-1	TGTGCCATCAGGGACAGGGGGAACACTGAAGCTTTCTTT	CAIRDRGNTEAFF
TRBV9	TRBD1	-	TRBJ1-1	TGTGCCAGCAGCGTAGGAGACAGGGGTGGTACTGAAGCTTTCTTT	CASSVGDRGGTEAFF
TRBV7-7	TRBD1	-	TRBJ1-1	TGTGCTAGCAGCCCGGGACAGGGGGCGGAAGCTTTCTTT	CASSPGQGAEAFF
TRBV18	TRBD1	-	TRBJ2-5	TGTGCCAGCTCACCGCGCCGCCGACAGGGGGCGGCGGAGACCCAGTACTTC	CASSPRRRQGAAETQYF
TRBV14	TRBD2	-	TRBJ2-7	TGTGCCAGCAGCCAAGTGAGCGGGGGCCCCTACGAGCAGTACTTC	CASSQVSGGPYEQYF
TRBV5-1	TRBD1	-	TRBJ1-4	TGCGCCAGCAGCTTAAGTTGGGGCGGGCAGGGGGCCGAAAAACTGTTTTTT	CASSLSWGGQGAEKLFF
TRBV5-1	TRBD2	-	TRBJ2-5	TGCGCCAGCAGCTTGGTCGGGGGGGGTGCGGAGACCCAGTACTTC	CASSLVGGGAETQYF
TRBV19	TRBD1	-	TRBJ2-7	TGTGCCAGTAGTCCCCCGGGGACAGGGGACGAGCAGTACTTC	CASSPPGTGDEQYF